The present T cell receptor beta chain was sequenced within a study of spatial heterogeneity in lung cancer. Study-wide context: TCR transcript abundance in tumor regions was strongly correlated with the T cell module score obtained from matched bulk RNA-seq. Whole-study results and caveats: Tumor T cell coverage was estimated at roughly 7% for alpha and roughly 14% for beta chains. Mutation tallies in tumors tracked expanded intratumoral alpha and beta TCR counts.

The CDR3 totals 12 residues. Germline V gene lookup returns CDR1 SEHNR and CDR2 FQNEAQ (reference sequence). Trimming removed 6 bases at V and 5 bases at J, with 8 bases between. This clonotype was observed at least ten times. Its target is not known. TCRdb used MiXCR to reprocess the 5' RACE reads, holding one entry per CDR3 protein. Of 2,000 to 2,500 distinct CDR3 sequences in the sample, 1.1% were seen once. Time point meaning: sample taken at primary tumor resection. Whole RNA was taken from tumor, nontumor lung or frozen PBMC; it was then sequenced unsorted. The chain links TRBV7-9 to TRBJ2-1; D uncertain. Specimen: lung tumor tissue, collected at surgery. This clonotype originated in a male donor with early-stage non-small cell lung cancer. The CDR3 DNA reads as TGTGCCAGCAGATCTCTGGACAATGAGCAGTTCTTC. Translating it yields CASRSLDNEQFF.